This TCR beta chain was recovered during a study of shared clonotypes between healthy human individuals. Study in general: Plates per donor: three CD4 naive, three CD4 memory, two CD8 naive, one CD8 memory.

V was trimmed by 1 base and J by 0 bases, leaving 6 bases between them. Germline values: CDR1 GTSNPN, CDR2 SVGIG (reference sequence). The CDR3 contains 13 residues. Researchers partitioned CD4+ cells into CD45RA+ naive and CD45RA-negative memory subsets. A remark on this clone: Its target is unknown. This likely stems from a read error, as it lies one base from a far larger clone.

Whole-study findings and limits: Donor clonotype sharing was expected to depend on sequencing depth.

The repertoire was sequenced with immunoSEQ multiplex PCR; TCRdb's copy has only in-frame clones and lacks some. The sample holds millions of clones; roughly 94% are singletons and the top ten take more than 0.1%. This sequence joins TRBV30 and TRBJ1-1; no definite D call. This clonotype was sampled from a young man in good health. Sequenced: naive CD4+ T cells sorted from blood. This sample's subset: CD45RA+ positively selected. The CDR3 DNA sequence: TGTGCCTGGAGTGCGACTCTGAACACTGAAGCTTTCTTT. Translation: CAWSATLNTEAFF.